The clone carrying this T cell receptor (beta chain) has only a few counts. CDR1 is SGHDN and CDR2 is FVKESK in the germline V gene. Trimming stripped 0 bases from V and 4 bases from J, with 14 bases between. CDR3 length equals 16 residues. These data are taken from a study of T cells in Graves' hyperthyroidism and ophthalmopathy. RNA transcripts were the template for amplifying TCR beta CDR3 regions. During a first-round RT-PCR of the TCR CDR3, the HTBI primer set was used. One entry per CDR3 protein, called by TCRdb with MiXCR from the multiplex PCR reads. The table has under 650,000 distinct CDR3 sequences, around 16% seen once.

The chain combines TRBV14 with TRBJ2-3, with D possibly called TRBD1 or TRBD2 (6 bases each). The receptor comes from a woman aged 25 to 39 with Graves' hyperthyroidism. Sequenced: blood. In nucleotides, the CDR3 is TGTGCCAGCAGCCAAGAGGTTCGGGGGCTCGCAGATACGCAGTATTTT. Translated, it gives CASSQEVRGLADTQYF.